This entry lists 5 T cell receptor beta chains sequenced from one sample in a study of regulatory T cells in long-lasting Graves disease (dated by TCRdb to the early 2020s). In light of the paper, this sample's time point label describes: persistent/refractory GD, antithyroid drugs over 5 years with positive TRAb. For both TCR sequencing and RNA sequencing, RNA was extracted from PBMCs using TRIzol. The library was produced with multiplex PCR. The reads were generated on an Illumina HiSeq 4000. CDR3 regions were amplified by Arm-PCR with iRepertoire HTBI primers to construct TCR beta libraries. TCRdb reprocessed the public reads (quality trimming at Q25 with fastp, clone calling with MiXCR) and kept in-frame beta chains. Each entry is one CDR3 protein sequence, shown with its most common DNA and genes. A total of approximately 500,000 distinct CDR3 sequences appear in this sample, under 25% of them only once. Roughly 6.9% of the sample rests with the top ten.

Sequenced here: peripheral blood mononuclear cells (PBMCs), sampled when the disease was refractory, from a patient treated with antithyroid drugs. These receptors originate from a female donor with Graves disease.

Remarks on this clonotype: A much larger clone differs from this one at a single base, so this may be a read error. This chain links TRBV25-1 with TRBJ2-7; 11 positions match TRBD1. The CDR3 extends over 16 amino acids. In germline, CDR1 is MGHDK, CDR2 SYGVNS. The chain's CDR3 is CTSSGTGGFPGYEQYF. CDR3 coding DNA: TGTACCAGCAGTGGGACAGGGGGATTCCCCGGGTACGAGCAGTACTTC.

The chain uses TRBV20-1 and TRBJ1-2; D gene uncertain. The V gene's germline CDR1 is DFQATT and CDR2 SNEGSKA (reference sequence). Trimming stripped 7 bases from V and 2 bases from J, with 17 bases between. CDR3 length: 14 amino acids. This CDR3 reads CSVFNTGGNYGYTF. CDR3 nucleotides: TGCAGTGTTTTTAACACGGGAGGGAACTATGGCTACACCTTC.

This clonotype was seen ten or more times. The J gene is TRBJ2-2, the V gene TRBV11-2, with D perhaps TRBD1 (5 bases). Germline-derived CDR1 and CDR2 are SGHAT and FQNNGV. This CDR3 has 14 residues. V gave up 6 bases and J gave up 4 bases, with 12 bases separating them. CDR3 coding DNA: TGTGCCAGCAGGACATGGACAATCACCGGGGAGCTGTTTTTT. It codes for CASRTWTITGELFF.

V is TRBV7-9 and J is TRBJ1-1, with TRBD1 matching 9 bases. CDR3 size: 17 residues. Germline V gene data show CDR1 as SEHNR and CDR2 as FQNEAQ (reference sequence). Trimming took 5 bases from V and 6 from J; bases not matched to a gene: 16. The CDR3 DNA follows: TGTGCCAGCAGCCCTCCCTGGGGTGGGACAGGGAATGCTGAAGCTTTCTTT. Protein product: CASSPPWGGTGNAEAFF.

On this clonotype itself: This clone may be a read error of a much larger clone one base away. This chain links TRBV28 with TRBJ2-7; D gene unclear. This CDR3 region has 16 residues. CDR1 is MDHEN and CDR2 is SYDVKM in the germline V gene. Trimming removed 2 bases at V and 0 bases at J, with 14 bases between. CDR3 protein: CASSLLHYDGSYEQYF. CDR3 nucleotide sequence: TGTGCCAGCAGTTTACTGCACTACGATGGCTCCTACGAGCAGTACTTC.